This TCR beta chain was identified in a study of blood T cell repertoires in COVID-19. Study details: Sites across the United States, Italy and Spain contributed samples from acute and convalescent COVID-19. Sources were T cells, B-cell-depleted T cells, or PBMCs; the material itself was cDNA or gDNA.

TCRdb's table, derived via immunoSEQ multiplex PCR, lists solely in-frame clones and lacks some. Here the sample spans around 480,000 clones, roughly 87% being singletons. Germline values: CDR1 LGHNA, CDR2 YNFKEQ. The CDR3 length is 14 residues. V was cut by 0 bases and J by 3 bases, with 9 bases left in between. The chain uses TRBV4-2 and TRBJ2-7, with a tentative D call TRBD2 (5 bases). The sample consisted of PBMCs or T cells enriched from blood (not recorded which). This receptor was obtained from a woman between 18 and 29 years old who had recovered from COVID-19. CDR3 loop: CASSQEKRDYEQYF. CDR3 bases: TGTGCCAGCAGCCAAGAAAAACGGGACTACGAGCAGTACTTC.